These T cell receptor beta chains were read from a single sample in a study of blood T cell repertoires in COVID-19. Data came from immunoSEQ multiplex PCR; TCRdb stores just in-frame clones and leaves some out. Among tens of thousands of clones listed, about 83% were seen once. Sequencing input: peripheral blood. The receptors were sampled from a woman in her 70s with acute or convalescent COVID-19. Both conserved end residues are part of each CDR3. Fields, in order: D gene, J gene, V gene, clone size, CDR3 length, CDR3 DNA, CDR3 protein. A D gene is named only where the DNA matches it firmly. Some rows have no size entry. The others give once, few or many, or a class for an expanded clone.

D: .
J: TRBJ1-5
V: TRBV19
size: .
length: 16
DNA: TGTGCCAGTAGTATTGGTAGCGACAGGTTAAATCAGCCCCAGCATTTT
CDR3: CASSIGSDRLNQPQHF

D: TRBD2
J: TRBJ2-2
V: TRBV23-1
size: .
length: 16
DNA: TGCGCCAGCAGTCAATCGACTAGCGCGAACACCGGGGAGCTGTTTTTT
CDR3: CASSQSTSANTGELFF

D: TRBD1
J: TRBJ2-2
V: TRBV20-1
size: .
length: 16
DNA: TGCAGTGCTAGTGAGGCGGGGACAGGTCTCAGGGGGGAGCTGTTTTTT
CDR3: CSASEAGTGLRGELFF

D: TRBD1
J: TRBJ1-1
V: TRBV27
size: .
length: 18
DNA: TGTGCCAGCAGCCATTTGACAGGGGCCCAAATGACGAACACTGAAGCTTTCTTT
CDR3: CASSHLTGAQMTNTEAFF

D: .
J: TRBJ1-1
V: TRBV30
size: .
length: 13
DNA: TGTGCCTGGAGTGTCTCGTGGGCTAATGAAGCTTTCTTT
CDR3: CAWSVSWANEAFF

D: .
J: TRBJ1-5
V: TRBV21-1
size: once
length: 23
DNA: TGTGCCAGCAGCAAAGCGCTCTTGTGTGGGGTCACAGGGCGTGGGTATTGCAATCAGCCCCAGCATTTT
CDR3: CASSKALLCGVTGRGYCNQPQHF

D: .
J: TRBJ2-1
V: TRBV29-1
size: .
length: 14
DNA: TGCAGCGTTGACCGACAGGACTCCTACAATGAGCAGTTCTTC
CDR3: CSVDRQDSYNEQFF

D: TRBD2
J: TRBJ2-1
V: TRBV7-8
size: .
length: 15
DNA: TGTGCCAGCAGCTTAGCCAGCGGGAGTCACAATGAGCAGTTCTTC
CDR3: CASSLASGSHNEQFF

D: TRBD1
J: TRBJ1-5
V: TRBV7-8
size: .
length: 18
DNA: TGTGCCAGCAGCTTAAGGGGACAGGCTTCCCTTAGCAATCAGCCCCAGCATTTT
CDR3: CASSLRGQASLSNQPQHF

D: .
J: TRBJ1-2
V: TRBV18
size: few
length: 13
DNA: TGTGCCAGCTCACCACGGGAGGACTATGGCTACACCTTC
CDR3: CASSPREDYGYTF

D: .
J: TRBJ1-1
V: TRBV19
size: few
length: 15
DNA: TGTGCCAGTAACCCCGATTCCAGGGTGAACACTGAAGCTTTCTTT
CDR3: CASNPDSRVNTEAFF

D: .
J: TRBJ2-1
V: TRBV7-9
size: .
length: 15
DNA: TGTGCCAGCAGCTTCTTGGAGGACCTCTACAATGAGCAGTTCTTC
CDR3: CASSFLEDLYNEQFF

D: TRBD1
J: TRBJ2-1
V: TRBV18
size: .
length: 19
DNA: TGTGCCAGCTCACCACCTAGCCAGGGGGCCGAAGGCCCCTACAATGAGCAGTTCTTC
CDR3: CASSPPSQGAEGPYNEQFF

D: TRBD2
J: TRBJ2-3
V: TRBV11-2
size: .
length: 16
DNA: TGTGCCAGCAGCTTAGTCACTAGCGGGGACACAGATACGCAGTATTTT
CDR3: CASSLVTSGDTDTQYF

D: TRBD2
J: TRBJ2-1
V: TRBV3-1/TRBV3-2
size: .
length: 15
DNA: TGTGCCAGCAGCCTGGGACTAGCGGGCACCAATGAGCAGTTCTTC
CDR3: CASSLGLAGTNEQFF

D: .
J: TRBJ2-5
V: TRBV30
size: .
length: 12
DNA: TGTGCCTGGAGTCTCAGGGGAGAGACCCAGTACTTC
CDR3: CAWSLRGETQYF

D: TRBD1
J: TRBJ2-5
V: TRBV5-4
size: few
length: 14
DNA: TGTGCCAGCAGCACGGGACAGGGCCAAGAGACCCAGTACTTC
CDR3: CASSTGQGQETQYF

D: TRBD1
J: TRBJ2-5
V: TRBV7-9
size: .
length: 14
DNA: TGTGCCAGCAGCACGACAGGGTACCAAGAGACCCAGTACTTC
CDR3: CASSTTGYQETQYF

D: .
J: TRBJ1-5
V: TRBV24-1
size: .
length: 16
DNA: TGTGCCACCAGCGACCGGGGGGGCTTGGGCAATCAGCCCCAGCATTTT
CDR3: CATSDRGGLGNQPQHF

D: TRBD1
J: TRBJ2-1
V: TRBV5-1
size: .
length: 18
DNA: TGCGCCAGCAGCTTGGGTCTCGCGGGACAGGGCCCCCACAATGAGCAGTTCTTC
CDR3: CASSLGLAGQGPHNEQFF

D: TRBD2
J: TRBJ2-3
V: TRBV3-1/TRBV3-2
size: .
length: 16
DNA: TGTGCCAGCAGCCAACTTAGCGGGGTGCCCGGAGATACGCAGTATTTT
CDR3: CASSQLSGVPGDTQYF

D: TRBD2
J: TRBJ2-1
V: TRBV7-2
size: .
length: 16
DNA: TGTGCCAGCAGCGCGACGGGACTAGCGGGAGTGGATGAGCAGTTCTTC
CDR3: CASSATGLAGVDEQFF

D: .
J: TRBJ2-1
V: TRBV20-1
size: once
length: 21
DNA: TGCAGTGCTAGTTCGGGTGGACCTAGCGAGATTGAAATATTCGGTTACAATGAGCAGTTCTTC
CDR3: CSASSGGPSEIEIFGYNEQFF

D: TRBD2
J: TRBJ2-3
V: TRBV6-6
size: .
length: 16
DNA: TGTGCCAGCAGTTACTCGGCGCAGACTAGCTCATATACGCAGTATTTT
CDR3: CASSYSAQTSSYTQYF

D: TRBD2
J: TRBJ2-5
V: TRBV19
size: .
length: 15
DNA: TGTGCCAGTAGAACCGGCCTCGCGGGGGGCGAGACCCAGTACTTC
CDR3: CASRTGLAGGETQYF

D: .
J: TRBJ2-3
V: TRBV9
size: .
length: 15
DNA: TGTGCCAGCAGCGTTAGGAGGGCGGTATCAGATACGCAGTATTTT
CDR3: CASSVRRAVSDTQYF

D: .
J: TRBJ1-5
V: TRBV5-5
size: .
length: 17
DNA: TGTGCCAGCAGCCCGGGTAGGGGGACACCCAGCAATCAGCCCCAGCATTTT
CDR3: CASSPGRGTPSNQPQHF

D: .
J: TRBJ1-5
V: TRBV6-5
size: .
length: 13
DNA: TGTGCCAGCAGGGGGAGTAGCAATCAGCCCCAGCATTTT
CDR3: CASRGSSNQPQHF

D: .
J: TRBJ1-1
V: TRBV12-5
size: .
length: 15
DNA: TGTGCTAGTGGTTTGGTCCGTGGACAGTGGACTGAAGCTTTCTTT
CDR3: CASGLVRGQWTEAFF

D: .
J: TRBJ1-2
V: TRBV18
size: .
length: 14
DNA: TGTGCCAGCTCACCCGCCGGGGGGGGGAATGGCTACACCTTC
CDR3: CASSPAGGGNGYTF

D: .
J: TRBJ1-1
V: TRBV7-9
size: .
length: 17
DNA: TGTGCCAGCAGGCCGAAGGAGGAACAGCTCGGGGGGACTGAAGCTTTCTTT
CDR3: CASRPKEEQLGGTEAFF

D: TRBD1
J: TRBJ2-5
V: TRBV7-2
size: .
length: 14
DNA: TGTGCCAGCAGCTTAACAGGGGTGTTGGAGACCCAGTACTTC
CDR3: CASSLTGVLETQYF

D: .
J: TRBJ1-5
V: TRBV7-8
size: .
length: 16
DNA: TGTGCCAGCAGCTCAGCATACGACAGTGCCGGAAAGCCCCAGCATTTT
CDR3: CASSSAYDSAGKPQHF

D: .
J: TRBJ2-2
V: TRBV5-6
size: .
length: 13
DNA: TGTGCCAGCAGTATACAGGGCCCCGGGGAGCTGTTTTTT
CDR3: CASSIQGPGELFF

D: TRBD2
J: TRBJ2-3
V: TRBV5-5
size: .
length: 19
DNA: TGTGCCAGCAGCTCGACCGGGACTAGCGGGAGTGTAACAACAGATACGCAGTATTTT
CDR3: CASSSTGTSGSVTTDTQYF

D: .
J: TRBJ1-3
V: TRBV5-1
size: .
length: 16
DNA: TGCGCCAGCAGCGCCAACCAGGACTCCTCTGGAAACACCATATATTTT
CDR3: CASSANQDSSGNTIYF

D: TRBD2
J: TRBJ2-1
V: TRBV18
size: .
length: 15
DNA: TGTGCCAGCTCACCACTGACTAGCGGGGGGAATGAGCAGTTCTTC
CDR3: CASSPLTSGGNEQFF

D: TRBD1
J: TRBJ2-2
V: TRBV5-8
size: .
length: 15
DNA: TGTGCCAGCAGCTTGGACAGGGGGCTAACCGGGGAGCTGTTTTTT
CDR3: CASSLDRGLTGELFF

D: TRBD2
J: TRBJ2-3
V: TRBV6-5
size: .
length: 14
DNA: TGTGCCAGCGGGACTAGCGGGAACACAGATACGCAGTATTTT
CDR3: CASGTSGNTDTQYF

D: .
J: TRBJ1-5
V: TRBV15
size: .
length: 17
DNA: TGTGCCACCAGCAGAGAAGGTTCGGGGGTCGGCAATCAGCCCCAGCATTTT
CDR3: CATSREGSGVGNQPQHF

D: .
J: TRBJ1-2
V: TRBV12-5
size: few
length: 16
DNA: TGTGCTAGCGCGACTACAGGTCAGGGGCTATCCTATGGCTACACCTTC
CDR3: CASATTGQGLSYGYTF

D: .
J: TRBJ2-1
V: TRBV7-6
size: .
length: 13
DNA: TGTGCCAGCAGCTTAGAAACGGAGCAGCCGCAGTTCTTC
CDR3: CASSLETEQPQFF

D: .
J: TRBJ2-4
V: TRBV6-2/TRBV6-3
size: .
length: 16
DNA: TGTGCCAGCAGTTACTCAGGGCAGGGGCTTTTAAACATTCAGTACTTC
CDR3: CASSYSGQGLLNIQYF

D: .
J: TRBJ2-1
V: TRBV28
size: .
length: 13
DNA: TGTGCCAGCAGACGGACAGTTAACAATGAGCAGTTCTTC
CDR3: CASRRTVNNEQFF

D: .
J: TRBJ1-3
V: TRBV7-2
size: .
length: 16
DNA: TGTGCCAGCAGCTTAGAAGGCGGCTTCTCTGGAAACACCATATATTTT
CDR3: CASSLEGGFSGNTIYF